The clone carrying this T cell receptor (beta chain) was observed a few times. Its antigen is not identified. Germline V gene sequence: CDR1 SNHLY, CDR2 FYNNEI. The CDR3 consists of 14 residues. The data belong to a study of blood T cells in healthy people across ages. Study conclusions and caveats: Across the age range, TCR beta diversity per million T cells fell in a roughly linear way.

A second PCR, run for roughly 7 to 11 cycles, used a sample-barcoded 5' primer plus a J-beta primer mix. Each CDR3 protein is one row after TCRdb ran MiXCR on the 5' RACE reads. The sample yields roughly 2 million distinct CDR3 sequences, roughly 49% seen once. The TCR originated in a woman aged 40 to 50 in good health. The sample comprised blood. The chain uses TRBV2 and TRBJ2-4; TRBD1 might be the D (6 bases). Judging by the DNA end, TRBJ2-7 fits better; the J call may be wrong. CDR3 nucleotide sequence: TGTGCCAGCAGAGCTACAGGGTCGGGCTACGAGCAGTACTTC. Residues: CASRATGSGYEQYF.